Shown below are 32 T cell receptor beta chains from a single sample sequenced in a study of cytomegalovirus exposure and HLA in healthy donors. PCR used 60 Vbeta primers and 13 Jbeta primers. Method: immunoSEQ multiplex PCR; TCRdb's copy keeps in-frame clones and lacks some. The sample has some 200,000 clones, about 80% seen once; the top ten hold 2.9%. The sequencing sample was made of PBMCs. The origin of the receptors is a woman aged 25 to 39 in good health and CMV-seronegative.

A note on this clone: At one end the junction does not follow the germline gene, possibly because of a read error. This chain joins TRBV7-9 and TRBJ2-1, with 11 bases identical to TRBD2. This CDR3 spans 14 amino acids. In germline, CDR1 is SEHNR, CDR2 FQNEAQ (reference sequence). For the CDR3, the DNA is TGTTCCAGCAGCTTAGCGGGAGGGCCCAATGAGCAGTTCTTC. It codes for CSSSLAGGPNEQFF.

Only one count was recorded for this clone. The rearrangement uses TRBV5-1 and TRBJ2-1; 9 nucleotides match TRBD2. Trimming removed 7 bases from V and 6 bases from J; junction bases left unmatched: 11. The V gene's germline CDR1 is SGHRS and CDR2 YFSETQ. The CDR3 contains 15 residues. CDR3 in amino acids: CASRRFLAGLNEQFF. The CDR3 nucleotides are TGCGCCAGCCGCCGTTTCCTAGCGGGGCTCAATGAGCAGTTCTTC.

The chain combines TRBV10-1 with TRBJ1-5; D gene unclear. Trimming removed 5 bases at V and 4 bases at J, with 9 bases between. This CDR3 region has 13 residues. CDR1 is WNHNN and CDR2 is SYGVQD in the germline V gene (reference sequence). The DNA of the CDR3 is TGCGCCAGCAGTCCGAGCCTGAATCAGCCCCAGCATTTT. As protein: CASSPSLNQPQHF.

This sequence joins TRBV5-6 and TRBJ2-7; the D gene is possibly TRBD2 (5 bases). CDR3 length: 15 residues. Trimming left V 4 bases short and J 4 bases short, with 18 bases between. The germline V gene encodes CDR1 SGHDT and CDR2 YYEEEE. CDR3 sequence reads: CASSDLKAGSYEQYF. The DNA of the CDR3 is TGTGCCAGCAGCGATCTAAAGGCGGGTAGTTACGAGCAGTACTTC. Supplemented by reference TRBV5-6 and TRBJ2-7, the full variable domain reads DAGVTQSPTHLIKTRGQQVTLRCSPKSGHDTVSWYQQALGQGPQFIFQYYEEEERQRGNFPDRFSGHQFPNYSSELNVNALLLGDSALYLCASSDLKAGSYEQYFGPGTRLTVT.

The V and J genes are TRBV4-1 and TRBJ2-7; 10 nucleotides agree with TRBD2. This CDR3 contains 15 residues. The germline V gene encodes CDR1 MGHRA and CDR2 YSYEKL. The V segment lost 4 bases and the J segment 3 bases; nucleotides outside the gene matches: 6. This CDR3 is CASSPPSGRGYEQYF. The CDR3, as DNA: TGCGCCAGCAGCCCACCTAGCGGGAGAGGCTACGAGCAGTACTTC.

The J gene is TRBJ1-5, the V gene TRBV30; no clear D gene. The CDR3 has 13 amino acids. The ends were cut back, 2 bases at V and 2 bases at J, with 7 bases in the middle. Looked up from germline, CDR1 is GTSNPN and CDR2 is SVGIG (reference sequence). The CDR3 DNA follows: TGTGCCTGGAGTTGGGGAGGCAATCAGCCCCAGCATTTT. Translation: CAWSWGGNQPQHF.

The chain uses TRBV28 and TRBJ2-7; D is undetermined. The CDR3 sequence is 12 residues long. V lost 5 bases and J 2 bases, leaving 7 bases between the germline ends. The germline V gene encodes CDR1 MDHEN and CDR2 SYDVKM. The CDR3 nucleotides are TGTGCCAGCAGTGTCAGAACCTACGAGCAGTACTTC. Its translation: CASSVRTYEQYF.

J is TRBJ1-6 and V is TRBV7-8, with 7 bases aligning to TRBD1. Trimming at V came to 1 base and at J to 5 bases, leaving 5 bases not matched to a gene. This CDR3 is 16 amino acids long. Per germline, CDR1 SGHVS and CDR2 FQNEAQ. The CDR3 bases are TGTGCCAGCAGCTTAGTCACAGGGGCGGATAATTCACCCCTCCACTTT. This gives the protein CASSLVTGADNSPLHF.

The gene calls are TRBV21-1 and TRBJ2-4; the table gives TRBD1 as D, unverified against the DNA. TRBV21-1 is designated a pseudogene. The CDR3 covers 19 residues. The CDR3 loop reads CASSKWVMGALLAKNIQYF. As DNA, the CDR3 is TGTGCCAGCAGCAAATGGGTGATGGGGGCTCTCCTTGCCAAAAACATTCAGTACTTC.

The chain employs TRBV15 and TRBJ1-1, with D possibly matching TRBD1 (6 bases). The germline V gene has CDR1 LNHNV and CDR2 YYDKDF (reference sequence). Trimming removed 4 bases at V and 5 bases at J, with 11 bases between. This CDR3 spans 13 amino acids. CDR3 DNA: TGTGCCACCAGCACCCAGGGGCGAACTGAAGCTTTCTTT. Amino acids: CATSTQGRTEAFF.

The chain recombines TRBV9 with TRBJ2-2; no clear D. CDR1 and CDR2 from the germline V gene are SGDLS and YYNGEE. V lost 0 bases and J lost 0, with 6 bases in between. The CDR3 consists of 15 residues. CDR3 nucleotide sequence: TGTGCCAGCAGCGTAGACTCGGCGAACACCGGGGAGCTGTTTTTT. It is translated as CASSVDSANTGELFF.

This chain uses TRBV6-1 with TRBJ2-7; 7 bases are a match to TRBD2. The CDR3 covers 16 residues. The germline V gene has CDR1 MNHNS and CDR2 SASEGT. The V and J ends lost 0 bases and 3 bases, in that order; junction bases with no gene match: 8. The CDR3 protein is CASSEADGWGGYEQYF. Written as DNA, the CDR3 is TGTGCCAGCAGTGAAGCTGATGGGTGGGGGGGCTACGAGCAGTACTTC.

This sequence joins TRBV6-4 and TRBJ2-3; TRBD1 is a possible D gene (6 bases). Trimming took 5 bases from V and 4 from J, leaving 16 bases between them. The CDR3 covers 15 residues. Germline values: CDR1 MRHNA, CDR2 SNTAGT. CDR3 in amino acids: CASSLQTGSADTQYF. CDR3 sequence (DNA): TGTGCCAGCAGTCTCCAGACAGGATCGGCAGATACGCAGTATTTT.

This chain uses TRBV11-2 with TRBJ1-3; D remains unclear. The CDR3 has 16 residues. Trimming took 3 bases from V and 1 from J, leaving 13 bases between them. CDR1 and CDR2 from the germline V gene are SGHAT and FQNNGV. In DNA form, the CDR3 reads TGTGCCAGCAGCTTGGCGTCCGCACAGTCTGGAAACACCATATATTTT. Translating it yields CASSLASAQSGNTIYF.

The chain has TRBV7-2 and TRBJ1-2; 8 bases align to TRBD1. This CDR3 spans 15 amino acids. Germline V gene lookup returns CDR1 SGHTA and CDR2 FQGNSA. Trimming took 2 bases from V and 7 from J; bases not matched to a gene: 9. The CDR3 protein is CASSLNDRGLGGYTF. Here the CDR3 DNA reads TGTGCCAGCAGCTTAAACGACAGGGGCTTGGGTGGCTACACCTTC.

The rearrangement links TRBV5-1 to TRBJ2-5, with 11 bases aligning to TRBD2. The V and J ends lost 0 bases and 2 bases, in that order; junction bases with no gene match: 3. The CDR3 totals 16 residues. The germline V gene has CDR1 SGHRS and CDR2 YFSETQ. The CDR3 DNA reads as TGCGCCAGCAGCTTGGTAGCTAGCGGGGGGCAAGAGACCCAGTACTTC. The encoded protein is CASSLVASGGQETQYF.

J is TRBJ1-2 and V is TRBV5-6; D is unresolved. CDR3 length: 14 residues. V lost 0 bases, J lost 1 base, and 7 bases lay in between. In germline, CDR1 is SGHDT, CDR2 YYEEEE. CDR3: CASSLDSFNYGYTF. The DNA of the CDR3 is TGTGCCAGCAGCTTGGACAGCTTTAACTATGGCTACACCTTC.

The V and J genes are TRBV10-3 and TRBJ2-1; TRBD2 aligns across 10 bases. CDR1 ENHRY and CDR2 SYGVKD come from the germline V gene. The CDR3 sequence is 15 residues long. The J segment lost 8 bases and the V segment lost 8 bases, leaving 12 bases of the junction unmatched. CDR3 nucleotides: TGTGCCATCCGGAAAGCGGGAGGGCCGGTTGATGAGCAGTTCTTC. Protein: CAIRKAGGPVDEQFF.

The chain couples TRBV27 to TRBJ1-1; TRBD1 agrees at 8 bases. The germline V gene has CDR1 MNHEY and CDR2 SMNVEV (reference sequence). V shed 5 bases, J shed 1 base, and the junction held 3 bases outside the gene matches. CDR3 size: 14 residues. CDR3 loop: CASSVGTGNTEAFF. For the CDR3, the DNA is TGTGCCAGCAGTGTAGGGACAGGGAACACTGAAGCTTTCTTT.

The chain employs TRBV30 and TRBJ2-1, with D possibly matching TRBD1 (6 bases). Trimming left V 0 bases short and J 1 base short, with 16 bases between. The CDR3 has 17 amino acids. CDR1 and CDR2 from the germline V gene are GTSNPN and SVGIG (reference sequence). The CDR3: CAWSVRVRGWSYNEQFF. In DNA form, the CDR3 reads TGTGCCTGGAGTGTACGTGTCAGGGGATGGTCCTACAATGAGCAGTTCTTC.

This chain links TRBV5-1 with TRBJ2-7; 9 nucleotides align to TRBD1. V dropped 3 bases and J dropped 6; count of bases not matched to a gene: 7. This CDR3 is 14 amino acids long. CDR1 is SGHRS and CDR2 is YFSETQ in the germline V gene. CDR3 nucleotide sequence: TGCGCCAGCAGCTCAACGGGACAGGGCGGCGAGCAGTACTTC. As protein: CASSSTGQGGEQYF.

The chain joins TRBV27 to TRBJ1-2; D is unresolved. Trimming stripped 5 bases from V and 6 bases from J, with 7 bases between. Germline lookup yields CDR1 MNHEY and CDR2 SMNVEV (reference sequence). The CDR3 contains 11 residues. CDR3 region: CASSNGDGYTF. CDR3 nucleotide sequence: TGTGCCAGCAGTAACGGGGATGGCTACACCTTC.

The V call is TRBV7-8, the J call TRBJ2-7; D is perhaps TRBD2 (5 bases). The CDR3 has 13 amino acids. V shed 4 bases and J shed 7 bases, with 14 bases lying between them. Germline values: CDR1 SGHVS, CDR2 FQNEAQ. CDR3 residues: CASSSLSTGEQYF. The CDR3 DNA reads as TGTGCCAGCAGCTCACTTAGCACGGGGGAGCAGTACTTC. Using reference TRBV7-8 and TRBJ2-7 for the parts outside the CDR3, the full variable domain is GAGVSQSPRYKVAKRGQDVALRCDPISGHVSLFWYQQALGQGPEFLTYFQNEAQLDKSGLPSDRFFAERPEGSVSTLKIQRTQQEDSAVYLCASSSLSTGEQYFGPGTRLTVT.

The chain couples TRBV9 to TRBJ2-2; D uncertain. The CDR3 totals 15 residues. Trimming removed 0 bases from V and 2 bases from J, with 8 bases in between. The germline CDR1 and CDR2 sequences are SGDLS and YYNGEE. The CDR3 region is CASSVGTANTGELFF. In DNA form, the CDR3 reads TGTGCCAGCAGCGTAGGAACAGCCAACACCGGGGAGCTGTTTTTT.

To note about this clone: One junction end disagrees with the germline gene, perhaps due to a read error. This chain uses TRBV7-9 with TRBJ1-1, with D unclear. The CDR3 has 14 amino acids. Per the germline V gene, CDR1 is SEHNR and CDR2 is FQNEAQ (reference sequence). This CDR3 reads CSSSSYSFRGEAFF. The CDR3 DNA sequence: TGTTCCAGCAGCTCTTACTCCTTCCGGGGTGAAGCTTTCTTT.

The chain couples TRBV18 to TRBJ2-5, with 11 bases fitting TRBD2. This CDR3 is 14 amino acids long. Per germline, CDR1 KGHSH and CDR2 LQKENI. Trimming cost V 3 bases and J 4 bases; bases outside gene matches: 1. For the CDR3, the DNA is TGTGCCAGCTCACCTAGCGGGAGGGCAGAGACCCAGTACTTC. It codes for CASSPSGRAETQYF.

This clone has only a few counts. The CDR3 reads CASSPQGGGEISGYTF. The CDR3, as DNA: TGTGCCAGCAGCCCTCAAGGAGGGGGCGAAATCAGTGGCTACACCTTC. The chain is built from TRBV9 and TRBJ1-2, with TRBD1 matching 7 bases. The CDR3 has 16 amino acids. J was trimmed by 7 bases and V by 4 bases; bases with no gene match: 16. Germline loops: CDR1 SGDLS, CDR2 YYNGEE.

This chain uses TRBV7-9 with TRBJ2-7, with D possibly being TRBD2 (5 bases). This CDR3 region has 14 residues. Looked up from germline, CDR1 is SEHNR and CDR2 is FQNEAQ (reference sequence). Trimming took 2 bases from V and 2 from J, leaving 10 bases between them. The CDR3 DNA reads TGTGCCAGCAGCTTAAGGACTGCCGCCTACGAGCAGTACTTC. Amino acid sequence: CASSLRTAAYEQYF.

The chain employs TRBV7-2 and TRBJ2-7, with TRBD2 matching 10 bases. Germline V gene data show CDR1 as SGHTA and CDR2 as FQGNSA. This CDR3 contains 15 residues. V dropped 6 bases and J dropped 3; count of bases not matched to a gene: 8. The DNA of the CDR3 is TGTGCCAGCAGTTTTGCTAGCGGGGGATTCTACGAGCAGTACTTC. Translating gives CASSFASGGFYEQYF.

This clone was detected only a few times. This rearrangement joins TRBV5-1 to TRBJ1-2; 9 bases fit TRBD1. The CDR3 contains 13 residues. The J segment lost 4 bases and the V segment lost 3 bases, leaving 1 base of the junction unmatched. Germline CDR1 is SGHRS and CDR2 is YFSETQ. The CDR3: CASSSGQGYGYTF. The CDR3 DNA is TGCGCCAGCAGCTCGGGACAGGGCTATGGCTACACCTTC.

The chain is built from TRBV6-1 and TRBJ1-1, with TRBD1 matching over 8 bases. This CDR3 spans 13 amino acids. Trimming cost V 5 bases and J 4 bases; bases outside gene matches: 3. Germline CDR1 reads MNHNS; CDR2 reads SASEGT. DNA of the CDR3: TGTGCCAGCAGTAAAACAGGGGGCACTGAAGCTTTCTTT. It is translated as CASSKTGGTEAFF.

There are a few counts of this clone. This chain joins TRBV30 and TRBJ2-7; 10 bases are a match to TRBD2. With 2 bases clipped from V and 2 bases from J, the junction kept 3 bases outside the gene matches. CDR1 GTSNPN and CDR2 SVGIG come from the germline V gene (reference sequence). The CDR3 is 14 residues long. The CDR3 DNA reads as TGTGCCTGGAGTAAAGGACTAGCGGCCTACGAGCAGTACTTC. This translates into CAWSKGLAAYEQYF.